These T cell receptor beta chains were read from a single sample in a study of T-cell reconstitution after alpha-beta-depleted transplantation in children. TCRdb called the PCR reads again in MiXCR, with one record for every CDR3 protein. The data hold just over 350,000 distinct CDR3 sequences, with about an eighth observed a single time. Sample: PBMCs, taken from the stem cell graft. All receptors come from a human donor who donated a stem cell graft to a child with Fanconi anemia. Each CDR3 is given with its conserved first and last residue. Fields, in order: J gene, V gene, clone size, D gene, CDR3 DNA, CDR3 protein. A D gene is named only where the DNA matches it firmly. The size field is filled for only some rows; it gives once, few, many or a size class.

>TRBJ2-2|TRBV11-3|few|.
TGTGCCAGCAGCTTAGGCGGCACTCAAAACACCGGGGAGCTGTTTTTT
CASSLGGTQNTGELFF
>TRBJ1-1|TRBV5-4|.|.
TGTGCCAGCAGCTTGGGGGCCATGAACACTGAAGCTTTCTTT
CASSLGAMNTEAFF
>TRBJ1-4|TRBV7-8|.|.
TGTGCCAGCAGCACCCCGCACCTGGCTGAAAAACTGTTTTTT
CASSTPHLAEKLFF
>TRBJ1-1|TRBV2|few|.
TGTGCCAGCAGACCGGGTCAGTTGAACACTGAAGCTTTCTTT
CASRPGQLNTEAFF
>TRBJ1-2|TRBV3-1|.|TRBD1
TGTGCCAGCAGCCATCAGGGGGCCGACAGTGGCTACACCTTC
CASSHQGADSGYTF
>TRBJ2-2|TRBV28|many|.
TGTGCCAGCAGCCTCCAACGGGGGAACACCGGGGAGCTGTTTTTT
CASSLQRGNTGELFF
>TRBJ1-2|TRBV5-1|.|TRBD1
TGCGCCAGCAGCCCCTTGACAGGGGCGCCCTTTTTGGGCTACACCTTC
CASSPLTGAPFLGYTF
>TRBJ2-7|TRBV7-2|many|.
TGTGCCAGCAGCCCACCGACAGGCTACGAGCAGTACTTC
CASSPPTGYEQYF
>TRBJ1-5|TRBV27|many|.
TGTGCCAGCAGTCGTGGGGCCTGGGAGCCCCAGCATTTT
CASSRGAWEPQHF
>TRBJ1-5|TRBV6-2/TRBV6-3|.|.
TGTGCCAGCCAGACAGCGCCTAGCAATCAGCCCCAGCATTTT
CASQTAPSNQPQHF
>TRBJ1-2|TRBV6-2/TRBV6-3|few|.
TGTGCCAGCACCCGACTGGACACGTATAACTATGGCTACACCTTC
CASTRLDTYNYGYTF
>TRBJ2-7|TRBV20-1|many|.
TGCAGTGCTAGGAATCGTGGGGGGCAACACTCCTACGAGCAGTACTTC
CSARNRGGQHSYEQYF
>TRBJ2-3|TRBV12-3/TRBV12-4|many|TRBD1
TGTGCCAGCACCCGAGGGGGCTACACAGATACGCAGTATTTT
CASTRGGYTDTQYF
>TRBJ1-2|TRBV5-6|.|.
TGTGCCAGCAGCCCTGGATTTAACTATGGCTACACCTTC
CASSPGFNYGYTF
>TRBJ1-1|TRBV5-1|.|.
TGCGCCAGCAGCTTGGTGGACCTCTCAACGGGTGAAGCTTTCTTT
CASSLVDLSTGEAFF
>TRBJ1-1|TRBV6-2/TRBV6-3|few|.
TGTGCCAGCACGATAGGGGTGAACACTGAAGCTTTCTTT
CASTIGVNTEAFF
>TRBJ2-5|TRBV6-5|.|TRBD1
TGTGCCAGCAGTTCACAGGGGTTCGTACAAGAGACCCAGTACTTC
CASSSQGFVQETQYF
>TRBJ1-3|TRBV12-3/TRBV12-4|.|.
TGTGCCACCACTACGGCGGGCTCTGGAAACACCATATATTTT
CATTTAGSGNTIYF
>TRBJ2-7|TRBV7-3|.|.
TGTGCCAGCAGCTACCAGACTGGTTACGAGCAGTACTTC
CASSYQTGYEQYF
>TRBJ2-3|TRBV24-1|.|.
TGTGCCACCAGTGATTCATACACCGATTCGGCGCAGTATTTT
CATSDSYTDSAQYF
>TRBJ1-1|TRBV20-1|few|.
TGCAGTGCTAGTGGGGTGATGAACACTGAAGCTTTCTTT
CSASGVMNTEAFF
>TRBJ1-2|TRBV12-3/TRBV12-4|few|TRBD1
TGTGCCAGCAGTGCGGGTAGAGGGGGCGCTTTTGGCTACACCTTC
CASSAGRGGAFGYTF
>TRBJ1-1|TRBV10-2|few|TRBD1
TGCGCCAGCAGAGGACAGGCTAACACTGAAGCTTTCTTT
CASRGQANTEAFF
>TRBJ1-1|TRBV13|many|.
TGTGCCAGCAGCTTAGGCCGATCGACTGATTCAGCTTTCTTT
CASSLGRSTDSAFF
>TRBJ2-2|TRBV12-3/TRBV12-4|.|.
TGTGCCAGCAGTTTATCACAGGGAATCACCGGGGAGCTGTTTTTT
CASSLSQGITGELFF
>TRBJ2-5|TRBV6-4|few|TRBD1
TGTGCCAGCGGTATGACAGGGCCATTTGGGTCCCAGTACTTC
CASGMTGPFGSQYF
>TRBJ2-2|TRBV5-5|many|TRBD2
TGTGCCAGCAGCCCTAGCGGGGGACTTAACACCGGGGAGCTGTTTTTT
CASSPSGGLNTGELFF
>TRBJ2-2|TRBV5-1|.|.
TGCGCCAGCAGCGCAGCTGCGAACACCGGGGAGCTGTTTTTT
CASSAAANTGELFF
>TRBJ1-4|TRBV23-1|.|.
TGCGCCAGCAGTCAAGGGGGTTGGACTGAAACAACTAATGAAAAACTGTTTTTT
CASSQGGWTETTNEKLFF
>TRBJ1-1|TRBV29-1|many|TRBD1
TGCAGCGGGGACAGGGCTGGAGGCACTGAAGCTTTCTTT
CSGDRAGGTEAFF
>TRBJ2-1|TRBV13|few|.
TGTGCCAGCAGCTTACGGTCTGGAGGGGCGGAAGAGCAGTTCTTC
CASSLRSGGAEEQFF
>TRBJ1-2|TRBV10-2|.|.
TGCGCCAGCAGTGATAATCTTGGAAGGGGGGGAATCTATGGCTACACCTTC
CASSDNLGRGGIYGYTF
>TRBJ1-1|TRBV5-1|few|.
TGCGCCAGCAGCTTGGCCGGAGCAGGGGCTGGGACTGAAGCTTTCTTT
CASSLAGAGAGTEAFF
>TRBJ2-2|TRBV5-1|many|.
TGCGCCAGCAGCTTGGCTGGACACCCCGGGGAGCTGTTTTTT
CASSLAGHPGELFF
>TRBJ1-2|TRBV10-3|.|TRBD1
TGTGCCACTAAGGGGGCCCGGGATGGCTACACCTTC
CATKGARDGYTF
>TRBJ2-2|TRBV27|.|.
TGTGCCAGCAGTCCGCCGGAGGGGATCCCGACCGGGGAGCTGTTTTTT
CASSPPEGIPTGELFF
>TRBJ1-4|TRBV9|many|TRBD1
TGTGCCAGCAGCCCCGGGACAGAGGGAGAAAAACTGTTTTTT
CASSPGTEGEKLFF
>TRBJ1-1|TRBV27|many|.
TGTGCCAGCAGTCCCCGGGTAGCGGGGAACACTGAAGCTTTCTTT
CASSPRVAGNTEAFF
>TRBJ2-7|TRBV12-3/TRBV12-4|few|.
TGTGCCAGCAGTTTCGCACAGATCTACGAGCAGTACTTC
CASSFAQIYEQYF
>TRBJ2-3|TRBV24-1|many|.
TGTGCCACCAGTGATCACCGGATAGACTTAGGAGAAGATACGCAGTATTTT
CATSDHRIDLGEDTQYF
>TRBJ1-2|TRBV2|few|.
TGTGCCAGCAAGCCCGGCCAGGCGAACTATGGCTACACCTTC
CASKPGQANYGYTF
>TRBJ2-2|TRBV10-2|many|.
TGCGCCAGCAGACAGGGCGTCGGGGAGCTGTTTTTT
CASRQGVGELFF
>TRBJ1-2|TRBV10-2|many|.
TGCGCCAGCAGTGAAGCTTCATATGGCTACACCTTC
CASSEASYGYTF
>TRBJ1-1|TRBV27|many|.
TGTGCCAGCAGTTTGAACAGGGTGAACACTGAAGCTTTCTTT
CASSLNRVNTEAFF
>TRBJ2-3|TRBV20-1|many|TRBD2
TGCAGTGCTAGAGGCTCCTCGACTAGCGGGGGGGCAGATACGCAGTATTTT
CSARGSSTSGGADTQYF
>TRBJ1-4|TRBV20-1|.|.
TGCAGTGCCTCATTAGGGGGAGCTAATGAAAAACTGTTTTTT
CSASLGGANEKLFF
>TRBJ1-2|TRBV20-1|.|.
TGCAGTGCTAGCCCGGGCGTGACGGCTAACTATGGCTACACCTTC
CSASPGVTANYGYTF
>TRBJ2-3|TRBV11-2|many|.
TGTGCCAGCAGCTTAGCAGGGAACACGCAGTATTTT
CASSLAGNTQYF
>TRBJ2-4|TRBV20-1|many|.
TGCAGTGCTACCTCTCGTGGCAGGGGAGCCAAAAACATTCAGTACTTC
CSATSRGRGAKNIQYF
>TRBJ2-1|TRBV5-5|few|.
TGTGCCAGCAGTGGACAGCTTCATCCGTCCTACAATGAGCAGTTCTTC
CASSGQLHPSYNEQFF
>TRBJ2-1|TRBV28|few|TRBD1
TGTGCCAGCAGCCTCAACAGGGGGCGCGTAGAAGAGCAGTTCTTC
CASSLNRGRVEEQFF
>TRBJ2-5|TRBV4-3|few|TRBD1
TGCGCCAGCAGCCAACTGTACAGGGGGGAGAAAGAGACCCAGTACTTC
CASSQLYRGEKETQYF
>TRBJ2-3|TRBV7-6|.|TRBD2
TGTGCCAGCACAATGACTAGCGGGTTTGGGGAGACGCAGTATTTT
CASTMTSGFGETQYF
>TRBJ2-7|TRBV5-1|few|TRBD1
TGCGCCAGCAGCTTGGCGTGGGACAGCTTCTACGAGCAGTACTTC
CASSLAWDSFYEQYF
>TRBJ1-4|TRBV6-6|.|.
TGTGCCAGCGGGGAGGAAAAACTGTTTTTT
CASGEEKLFF